This passage covers 12 T cell receptor beta chains from one sample sequenced in a study of technical replicates of blood from several donors. Assay: immunoSEQ multiplex PCR; the TCRdb copy retains only in-frame clones and omits some. The data contain roughly 62,000 clones, 91% of them singletons. Sequencing used PBMCs. These receptors came from a human donor in good health. Some clones in this sample may be carry-over from other donors' samples.

The chain couples TRBV5-1 to TRBJ1-4; the D gene is possibly TRBD1 (6 bases). In germline, CDR1 is SGHRS, CDR2 YFSETQ. This CDR3 is 14 amino acids long. V was cut by 1 base and J by 7 bases, with 11 bases left in between. The chain's CDR3 is CASSLRGGREKLFF. For the CDR3, the DNA is TGCGCCAGCAGCTTGAGGGGGGGGCGTGAAAAACTGTTTTTT. Full variable domain (outside the CDR3, taken from reference TRBV5-1 and TRBJ1-4): KAGVTQTPRYLIKTRGQQVTLSCSPISGHRSVSWYQQTPGQGLQFLFEYFSETQRNKGNFPGRFSGRQFSNSRSEMNVSTLELGDSALYLCASSLRGGREKLFFGSGTQLSVL.

This chain uses TRBV7-3 with TRBJ1-6, with a weak D call TRBD1 (6 bases). Trimming pared 6 bases from V and 0 bases from J, leaving 18 bases between. This CDR3 spans 18 amino acids. Germline CDR1 and CDR2: SGHTA and FQGTGA. CDR3 loop: CASSFGQPLSSYNSPLHF. The CDR3 DNA is TGTGCCAGCAGTTTTGGACAGCCCTTAAGCTCCTATAATTCACCCCTCCACTTT. Supplemented by reference TRBV7-3 and TRBJ1-6, the full variable domain reads GAGVSQTPSNKVTEKGKYVELRCDPISGHTALYWYRQSLGQGPEFLIYFQGTGAADDSGLPNDRFFAVRPEGSVSTLKIQRTERGDSAVYLCASSFGQPLSSYNSPLHFGNGTRLTVT.

This clone was observed once. The CDR3 is CASSMDYRSPLHF. Written as DNA, the CDR3 is TGTGCCAGCAGTATGGACTATCGATCACCCCTCCACTTT. The chain is built from TRBV27 and TRBJ1-6; D not certain. V dropped 5 bases and J dropped 10 bases, with 12 bases sitting between them. CDR1 MNHEY and CDR2 SMNVEV come from the germline V gene (reference sequence). The CDR3 runs 13 residues.

The V and J genes are TRBV4-3 and TRBJ1-1; unclear D gene. Germline V gene data show CDR1 as LGHNA and CDR2 as YSLEER. V lost 4 bases to trimming and J lost 1 base, with 16 bases between them. The CDR3 contains 16 residues. CDR3 DNA: TGCGCCAGCAGCCCCGCCGCGGTTACTTGGAACACTGAAGCTTTCTTT. Encoded protein: CASSPAAVTWNTEAFF.

V is TRBV6-1 and J is TRBJ1-4; the D gene is possibly TRBD1 (6 bases). The germline CDR1 and CDR2 sequences are MNHNS and SASEGT. The CDR3 has 13 amino acids. V was trimmed by 10 bases and J by 4 bases, leaving 13 bases between them. The CDR3 DNA follows: TGTGCCACCACAAGACAGGTTAATGAAAAACTGTTTTTT. This translates into CATTRQVNEKLFF.

This sequence joins TRBV30 and TRBJ1-2; D may be TRBD1 (6 bases). Germline loops: CDR1 GTSNPN, CDR2 SVGIG (reference sequence). The CDR3 is made up of 15 amino acids. The V end lost 0 bases, the J end lost 7 bases, and 18 bases lay between the germline ends. CDR3 nucleotide sequence: TGTGCCTGGAGTGTTGGTCAGGGGTTTGTCGGTGGCTACACCTTC. It yields the protein CAWSVGQGFVGGYTF.

V usage is TRBV5-5 and J usage is TRBJ2-7; possible D gene TRBD2, 6 bases. Deletions cut 4 bases from V and 2 bases from J, with 16 bases between. Germline lookup yields CDR1 SGHKS and CDR2 YYEKEE (reference sequence). CDR3 length: 15 residues. The CDR3 protein is CASSLGGTDTYEQYF. In nucleotides, the CDR3 is TGTGCCAGCAGCCTGGGCGGGACTGACACCTACGAGCAGTACTTC.

V gene TRBV4-3 combines with J gene TRBJ2-1; 10 bases are a match to TRBD2. CDR1 LGHNA and CDR2 YSLEER come from the germline V gene. Trimming at V came to 4 bases and at J to 6 bases, leaving 6 bases not matched to a gene. CDR3 length equals 15 residues. For the CDR3, the DNA is TGCGCCAGCAGCCGCCAGAGGACTAGCGGCAATGAGCAGTTCTTC. Protein: CASSRQRTSGNEQFF.

The V call is TRBV2, the J call TRBJ2-5; 11 bases are a match to TRBD1. The CDR3 runs 16 residues. Germline loops: CDR1 SNHLY, CDR2 FYNNEI. V shed 8 bases and J 5 bases; nucleotides not matched to a gene: 13. CDR3 sequence reads: CASARTGTGGHETQYF. The CDR3 coding sequence is TGTGCCAGCGCCAGGACTGGGACAGGGGGTCATGAGACCCAGTACTTC.

This clone was seen more than once but under ten times. This sequence joins TRBV2 and TRBJ1-5; possible D gene TRBD1, 6 bases. The length of the CDR3 is 15 residues. Looked up from germline, CDR1 is SNHLY and CDR2 is FYNNEI. V lost 4 bases, J lost 1 base, and 11 bases lay in between. The CDR3 loop reads CASSAQGPSNQPQHF. CDR3 in DNA: TGTGCCAGCAGTGCACAGGGACCGAGCAATCAGCCCCAGCATTTT.

This chain's CDR3 is CASSSPRQDEQFF. As DNA, the CDR3 is TGTGCCAGCAGCTCCCCAAGACAGGATGAGCAGTTCTTC. This chain uses TRBV11-3 with TRBJ2-1; D may be TRBD1 (6 bases). V lost 4 bases and J 8 bases, leaving 12 bases between the germline ends. CDR3 length: 13 amino acids. Germline CDR1 and CDR2: SGHNT and YENEEA.

V and J are TRBV10-3 and TRBJ1-2; TRBD1 matches at 8 bases. J gave up 4 bases and V 7 bases, and 11 bases lay outside the gene matches. This CDR3 comprises 15 residues. CDR1 and CDR2 from the germline V gene are ENHRY and SYGVKD. The CDR3 region is CAITTGQGGGYGYTF. The CDR3 nucleotides are TGTGCCATCACCACCGGACAGGGCGGAGGCTATGGCTACACCTTC.